These 3 T cell receptor beta chains came from one sample sequenced in a study of T cell changes during pregnancy in multiple sclerosis. Using immunoSEQ multiplex PCR, the repertoire was profiled, and TCRdb retains in-frame clones only, with some absent. The table records 60,000 to 85,000 clones, 90% to 95% of them present only once. This specimen consisted of peripheral blood, obtained in the third trimester of pregnancy. The receptors here all came from a female donor with multiple sclerosis, enrolled in a pregnancy study.

V is TRBV19 and J is TRBJ2-2; 8 nucleotides line up with TRBD1. CDR1 is LNHDA, CDR2 SQIVND, per germline (reference sequence). This CDR3 has 17 amino acids. V dropped 1 base and J dropped 1; count of bases not matched to a gene: 5. CDR3 bases: TGTGCCAGTAGTATAGGGGTCGGGACAGGGAACACCGGGGAGCTGTTTTTT. Its protein product is CASSIGVGTGNTGELFF.

The chain links TRBV7-7 to TRBJ1-1; no clear D gene. Germline CDR1 is SSHAT and CDR2 is FNYEAQ (reference sequence). The CDR3 totals 13 residues. Trimming cost V 3 bases and J 3 bases, with 8 bases left between them. The CDR3 spells CASSLSVYTEAFF. CDR3 in DNA: TGTGCCAGCAGCTTGTCCGTCTACACTGAAGCTTTCTTT.

The chain combines TRBV7-9 with TRBJ1-2; D may be TRBD1 (5 bases). With 4 bases removed from V and 4 bases from J, the gap between germline ends came to 16 bases. The CDR3 contains 15 residues. From germline, CDR1 is SEHNR and CDR2 FQNEAQ (reference sequence). The CDR3 is CASSSLQWGLYGYTF. The DNA of the CDR3 is TGTGCCAGCAGCTCACTACAGTGGGGCCTCTATGGCTACACCTTC.